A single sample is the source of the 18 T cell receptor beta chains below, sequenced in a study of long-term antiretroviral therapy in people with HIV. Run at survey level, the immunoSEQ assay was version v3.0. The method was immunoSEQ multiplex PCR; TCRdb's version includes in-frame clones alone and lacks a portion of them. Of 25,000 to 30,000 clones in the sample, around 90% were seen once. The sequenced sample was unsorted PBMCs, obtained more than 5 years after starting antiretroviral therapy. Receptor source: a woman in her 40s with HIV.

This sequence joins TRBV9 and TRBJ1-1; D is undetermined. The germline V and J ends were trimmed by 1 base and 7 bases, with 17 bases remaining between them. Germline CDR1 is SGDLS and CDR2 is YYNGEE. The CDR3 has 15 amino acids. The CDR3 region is CASSVTYSYRGEAFF. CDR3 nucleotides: TGTGCCAGCAGCGTAACGTACAGCTACAGAGGTGAAGCTTTCTTT.

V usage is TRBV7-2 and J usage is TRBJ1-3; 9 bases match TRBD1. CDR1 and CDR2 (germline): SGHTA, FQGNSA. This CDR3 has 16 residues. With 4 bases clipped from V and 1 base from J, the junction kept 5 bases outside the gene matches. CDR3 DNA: TGTGCCAGCAGCTCTCTGGGACAGGGATCTGGAAACACCATATATTTT. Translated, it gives CASSSLGQGSGNTIYF.

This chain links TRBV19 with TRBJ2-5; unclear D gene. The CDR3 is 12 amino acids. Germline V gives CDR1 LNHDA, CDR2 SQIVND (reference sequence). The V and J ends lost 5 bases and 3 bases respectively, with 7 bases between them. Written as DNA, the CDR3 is TGTGCCAGTAGTCTGGAAGAAGAGACCCAGTACTTC. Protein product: CASSLEEETQYF.

CDR3 coding DNA: TGCGCCAGCAGCTCAGGGGATAGTGGACCAACTGAAGCTTTCTTT. It yields the protein CASSSGDSGPTEAFF. V gene TRBV5-1 combines with J gene TRBJ1-1, with a weak D call TRBD1 (6 bases). In germline, CDR1 is SGHRS, CDR2 YFSETQ. V lost 3 bases and J lost 5, with 17 bases in between. This CDR3 region has 15 residues.

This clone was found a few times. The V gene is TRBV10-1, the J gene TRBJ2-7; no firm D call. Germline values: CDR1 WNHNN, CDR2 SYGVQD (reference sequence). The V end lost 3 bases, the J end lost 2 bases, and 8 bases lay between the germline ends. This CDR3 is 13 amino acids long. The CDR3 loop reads CASSDSNTYEQYF. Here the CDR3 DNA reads TGCGCCAGCAGTGACAGTAATACCTACGAGCAGTACTTC.

For the CDR3, the DNA is TGTGCCAGCAGCGCGGGATTACCGGGACAGGTCACAGATACGCAGTATTTT. Residues: CASSAGLPGQVTDTQYF. The V gene is TRBV5-4, the J gene TRBJ2-3; 8 bases are shared with TRBD1. CDR1 is SGHNT, CDR2 YYREEE, per germline (reference sequence). The CDR3 length is 17 residues. The V and J ends lost 4 bases and 2 bases, in that order; junction bases with no gene match: 12.

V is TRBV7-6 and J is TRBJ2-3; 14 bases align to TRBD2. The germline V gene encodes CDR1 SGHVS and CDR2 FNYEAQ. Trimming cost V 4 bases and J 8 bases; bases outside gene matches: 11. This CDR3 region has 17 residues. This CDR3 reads CASSWTSGGPSWGTQYF. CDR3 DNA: TGTGCCAGCAGCTGGACTAGCGGGGGGCCTTCCTGGGGTACGCAGTATTTT. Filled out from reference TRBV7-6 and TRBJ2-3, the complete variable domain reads GAGVSQSPRYKVTKRGQDVALRCDPISGHVSLYWYRQALGQGPEFLTYFNYEAQQDKSGLPNDRFSAERPEGSISTLTIQRTEQRDSAMYRCASSWTSGGPSWGTQYFGPGTRLTVL.

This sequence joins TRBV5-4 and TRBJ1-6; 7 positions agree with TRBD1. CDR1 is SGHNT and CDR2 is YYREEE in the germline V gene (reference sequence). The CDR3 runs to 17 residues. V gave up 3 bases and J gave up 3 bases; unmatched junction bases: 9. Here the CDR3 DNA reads TGTGCCAGCAGCTCGGAAGCGACAGGGATCTATAATTCACCCCTCCACTTT. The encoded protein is CASSSEATGIYNSPLHF. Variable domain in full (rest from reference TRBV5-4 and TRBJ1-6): ETGVTQSPTHLIKTRGQQVTLRCSSQSGHNTVSWYQQALGQGPQFIFQYYREEENGRGNFPPRFSGLQFPNYSSELNVNALELDDSALYLCASSSEATGIYNSPLHFGNGTRLTVT.

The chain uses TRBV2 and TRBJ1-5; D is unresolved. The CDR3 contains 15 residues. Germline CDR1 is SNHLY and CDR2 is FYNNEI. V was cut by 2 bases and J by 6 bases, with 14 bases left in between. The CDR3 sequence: CASSERAFSGQPQHF. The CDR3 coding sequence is TGTGCCAGCAGTGAAAGAGCTTTTTCGGGTCAGCCCCAGCATTTT.

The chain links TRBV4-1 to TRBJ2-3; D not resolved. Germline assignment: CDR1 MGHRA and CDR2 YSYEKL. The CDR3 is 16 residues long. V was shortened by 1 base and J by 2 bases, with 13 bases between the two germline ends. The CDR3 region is CASSQVDLGFTDTQYF. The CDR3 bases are TGCGCCAGCAGCCAAGTGGACCTGGGATTCACAGATACGCAGTATTTT.

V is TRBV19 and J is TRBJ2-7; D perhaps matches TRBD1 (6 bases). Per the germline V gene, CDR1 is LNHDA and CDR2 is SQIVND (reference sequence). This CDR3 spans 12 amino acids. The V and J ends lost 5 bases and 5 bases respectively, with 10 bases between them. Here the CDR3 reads CASSWGLDEQYF. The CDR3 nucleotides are TGTGCCAGTAGTTGGGGGCTCGACGAGCAGTACTTC.

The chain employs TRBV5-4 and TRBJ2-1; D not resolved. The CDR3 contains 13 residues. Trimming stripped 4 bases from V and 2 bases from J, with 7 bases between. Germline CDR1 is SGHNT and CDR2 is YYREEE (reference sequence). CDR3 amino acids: CASSQGPYNEQFF. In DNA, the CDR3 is TGTGCCAGCAGCCAAGGACCCTACAATGAGCAGTTCTTC.

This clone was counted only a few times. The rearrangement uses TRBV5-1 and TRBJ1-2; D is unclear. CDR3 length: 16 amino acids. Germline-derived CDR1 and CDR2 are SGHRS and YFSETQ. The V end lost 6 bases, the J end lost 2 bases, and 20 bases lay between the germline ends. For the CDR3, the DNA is TGCGCCAGCAAATCAACCGTTAGTGGTTTAAACTATGGCTACACCTTC. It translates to CASKSTVSGLNYGYTF. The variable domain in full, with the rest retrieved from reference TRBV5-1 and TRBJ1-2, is KAGVTQTPRYLIKTRGQQVTLSCSPISGHRSVSWYQQTPGQGLQFLFEYFSETQRNKGNFPGRFSGRQFSNSRSEMNVSTLELGDSALYLCASKSTVSGLNYGYTFGSGTRLTVV.

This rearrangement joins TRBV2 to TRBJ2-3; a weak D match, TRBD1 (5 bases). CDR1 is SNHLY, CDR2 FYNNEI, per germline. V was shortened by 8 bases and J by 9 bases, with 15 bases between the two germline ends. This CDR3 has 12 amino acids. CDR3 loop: CASGRASGTQYF. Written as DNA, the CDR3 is TGTGCCAGCGGAAGAGCGTCAGGGACGCAGTATTTT.

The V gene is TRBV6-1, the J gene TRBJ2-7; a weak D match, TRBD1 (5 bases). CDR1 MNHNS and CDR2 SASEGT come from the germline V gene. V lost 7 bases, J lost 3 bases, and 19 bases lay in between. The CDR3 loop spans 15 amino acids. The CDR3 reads CASNERQSLVYEQYF. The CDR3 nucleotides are TGTGCCAGCAACGAACGACAGTCCCTCGTCTACGAGCAGTACTTC.

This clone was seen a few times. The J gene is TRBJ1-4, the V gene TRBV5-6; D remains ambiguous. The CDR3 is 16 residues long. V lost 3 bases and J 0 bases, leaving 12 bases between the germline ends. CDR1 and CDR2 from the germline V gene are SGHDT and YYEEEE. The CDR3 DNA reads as TGTGCCAGCAGCTCCTTGGTCGGGGCAACTAATGAAAAACTGTTTTTT. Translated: CASSSLVGATNEKLFF.

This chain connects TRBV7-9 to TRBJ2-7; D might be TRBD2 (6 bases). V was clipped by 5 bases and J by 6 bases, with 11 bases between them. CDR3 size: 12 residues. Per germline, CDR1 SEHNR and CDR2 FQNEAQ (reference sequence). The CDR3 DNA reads TGTGCCAGCAGCCCCTGGAGGGGCGAGCAGTACTTC. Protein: CASSPWRGEQYF.

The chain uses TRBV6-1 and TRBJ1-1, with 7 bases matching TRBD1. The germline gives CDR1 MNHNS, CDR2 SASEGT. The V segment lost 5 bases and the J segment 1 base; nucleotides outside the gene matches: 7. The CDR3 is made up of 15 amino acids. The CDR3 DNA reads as TGTGCCAGCAGTATACAGGGGAAGAAGAACACTGAAGCTTTCTTT. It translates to CASSIQGKKNTEAFF.